This T cell receptor beta chain was captured in a study of T cell changes during pregnancy in multiple sclerosis. The V end was cut by 0 bases, the J end by 4 bases, with 10 bases between. This CDR3 is built from 15 residues. The germline CDR1 and CDR2 sequences are PRHDT and FYEKMQ (reference sequence). Data came from immunoSEQ multiplex PCR; TCRdb stores just in-frame clones and leaves some out. This repertoire shows approximately 60,000 clones, roughly 94% found once; its top ten account for about 3%. The chain combines TRBV13 with TRBJ2-1; D possibly corresponds to TRBD2 (6 bases). The material sequenced was CD8+ T cells from peripheral blood mononuclear cells, taken in the third trimester of pregnancy. This clonotype was obtained from a female donor with multiple sclerosis, enrolled in a pregnancy study. The CDR3 sequence is CASSLGLAAYNEQFF. The CDR3 DNA is TGTGCCAGCAGCTTAGGACTAGCTGCGTACAATGAGCAGTTCTTC.